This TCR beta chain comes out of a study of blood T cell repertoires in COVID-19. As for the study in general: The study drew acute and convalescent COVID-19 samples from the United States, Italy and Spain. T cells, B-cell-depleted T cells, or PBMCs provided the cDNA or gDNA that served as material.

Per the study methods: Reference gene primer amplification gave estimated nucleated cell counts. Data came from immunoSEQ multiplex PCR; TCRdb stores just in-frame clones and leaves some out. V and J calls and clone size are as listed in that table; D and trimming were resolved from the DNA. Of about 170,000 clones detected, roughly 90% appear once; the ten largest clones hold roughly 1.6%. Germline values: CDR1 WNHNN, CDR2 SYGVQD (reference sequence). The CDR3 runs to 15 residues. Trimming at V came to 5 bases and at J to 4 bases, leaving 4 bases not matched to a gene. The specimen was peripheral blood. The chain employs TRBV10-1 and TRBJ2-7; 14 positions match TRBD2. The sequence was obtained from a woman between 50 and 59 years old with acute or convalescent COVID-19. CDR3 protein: CASSPGTSGRYEQYF. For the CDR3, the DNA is TGCGCCAGCAGTCCCGGGACTAGCGGGAGATACGAGCAGTACTTC.